This T cell receptor beta chain was identified in a study of cytomegalovirus exposure and HLA in healthy donors. Across the whole study: Researchers previously reported finding fewer than 120 million unique TCR beta sequences from 170 million or so T cells. In terms of ancestry, the Caucasian-associated cluster contained about 81% of the approximately 400 genotyped donors. Study-wide points: Several of the most significant clusters appeared, in a later analysis, to be linked to common viral pathogens. Indistinguishability led to the exclusion of some V segments, TRBV6-2 and TRBV6-3 included.

CDR1 and CDR2 from the germline V gene are MNHNS and SASEGT. The CDR3 is 11 amino acids. V was clipped by 4 bases and J by 18 bases; unmatched bases: 3. PCR used 60 Vbeta primers and 13 Jbeta primers. Sequencing was performed with immunoSEQ multiplex PCR; in TCRdb, only in-frame clones are kept and a portion is missing. The table includes 170,000 or so clones, over 70% detected once. In its sample, this clone was seen a few times. Its antigen is not known. This clonotype was obtained from a male donor in good health and CMV-seronegative. Source material: PBMCs. This chain joins TRBV6-1 and TRBJ1-6, with 10 positions matching TRBD1. This CDR3 is CASSAGQGNHF. Here the CDR3 DNA reads TGTGCCAGCAGTGCGGGACAGGGGAACCACTTT.